A selection of T cell receptor beta chains follows, all from one sample in a study of shared clonotypes between healthy human individuals. Some clones are missing from TCRdb's copy, which holds only in-frame ones; the method was immunoSEQ multiplex PCR. The sample contains some 2,000,000 clones, around 95% of which appear only once. The sequencing sample was made of naive CD4+ T cells sorted from blood. These receptors were obtained from a man aged 18-30 years in good health. Each CDR3 is given with its conserved first and last residue. The order of the fields is clone size, V gene, J gene, D gene, CDR3 protein, CDR3 DNA. D genes are given only for firm matches. The size entry is marked missing in some rows and otherwise reads once, few, many or a size class.

abundance: once
v_gene: TRBV28
j_gene: TRBJ2-7
d_gene: NA
CDR3aa: CASSFGGDSYEQYF
CDR3nt: TGTGCCAGCAGTTTCGGTGGGGACTCCTACGAGCAGTACTTC

abundance: NA
v_gene: TRBV4-1
j_gene: TRBJ1-4
d_gene: TRBD1
CDR3aa: CASSQGQGNEKLFF
CDR3nt: TGCGCCAGCAGCCAAGGACAGGGTAATGAAAAACTGTTTTTT

abundance: NA
v_gene: TRBV7-9
j_gene: TRBJ2-7
d_gene: TRBD1
CDR3aa: CASSSGALDRGPHSYEQYF
CDR3nt: TGTGCCAGCAGCTCCGGGGCGTTAGACAGGGGTCCCCACTCTTACGAGCAGTACTTC

abundance: NA
v_gene: TRBV6-6
j_gene: TRBJ1-1
d_gene: TRBD1
CDR3aa: CASSYRGQGSGAFF
CDR3nt: TGTGCCAGCAGTTACCGGGGACAGGGGAGCGGAGCTTTCTTT

abundance: once
v_gene: TRBV7-2
j_gene: TRBJ2-5
d_gene: TRBD1
CDR3aa: CASSFSGQPQETQYF
CDR3nt: TGTGCCAGCAGCTTCTCGGGACAGCCTCAAGAGACCCAGTACTTC

abundance: NA
v_gene: TRBV4-3
j_gene: TRBJ2-7
d_gene: NA
CDR3aa: CASSQDGTAIYEQYF
CDR3nt: TGCGCCAGCAGCCAAGATGGGACTGCGATTTATGAGCAGTACTTC

abundance: NA
v_gene: TRBV5-1
j_gene: TRBJ2-7
d_gene: TRBD1
CDR3aa: CASSLPGQGHEQYF
CDR3nt: TGCGCCAGCAGCTTGCCGGGACAGGGTCACGAGCAGTACTTC

abundance: NA
v_gene: TRBV10-3
j_gene: TRBJ2-7
d_gene: NA
CDR3aa: CAICQGPSYEQYF
CDR3nt: TGTGCCATCTGTCAGGGGCCCTCCTACGAGCAGTACTTC

abundance: NA
v_gene: TRBV18
j_gene: TRBJ2-7
d_gene: TRBD1
CDR3aa: CASSPQGATSYEQYF
CDR3nt: TGTGCCAGCTCACCACAGGGGGCGACTTCCTACGAGCAGTACTTC

abundance: NA
v_gene: TRBV7-9
j_gene: TRBJ2-1
d_gene: NA
CDR3aa: CASSPTSAGYYNEQFF
CDR3nt: TGTGCCAGCAGCCCGACTTCGGCGGGGTACTACAATGAGCAGTTCTTC

abundance: NA
v_gene: TRBV19
j_gene: TRBJ2-5
d_gene: NA
CDR3aa: CASSTRGRETQYF
CDR3nt: TGTGCCAGTAGTACGCGGGGTCGGGAGACCCAGTACTTC

abundance: NA
v_gene: TRBV6-5
j_gene: TRBJ2-3
d_gene: TRBD2
CDR3aa: CASTRREGSTDTQYF
CDR3nt: TGTGCCAGCACACGACGGGAGGGGAGCACAGATACGCAGTATTTT

abundance: once
v_gene: TRBV4-1
j_gene: TRBJ2-3
d_gene: TRBD2
CDR3aa: CASSQEGAGGLVQYF
CDR3nt: TGCGCCAGCAGCCAAGAGGGAGCGGGGGGGCTGGTGCAGTATTTT

abundance: NA
v_gene: TRBV11-2
j_gene: TRBJ1-1
d_gene: NA
CDR3aa: CASSSGTEAFF
CDR3nt: TGTGCCAGCAGCTCCGGAACTGAAGCTTTCTTT

abundance: NA
v_gene: TRBV6-6
j_gene: TRBJ1-2
d_gene: NA
CDR3aa: CASSPDYGYTF
CDR3nt: TGTGCCAGCAGCCCGGATTATGGCTACACCTTC

abundance: NA
v_gene: TRBV7-9
j_gene: TRBJ2-2
d_gene: NA
CDR3aa: CASSLQVGSGELFF
CDR3nt: TGTGCCAGCAGCTTACAAGTAGGCAGCGGGGAGCTGTTTTTT

abundance: few
v_gene: TRBV30
j_gene: TRBJ1-1
d_gene: NA
CDR3aa: CAWSSSGEAFF
CDR3nt: TGTGCCTGGAGTTCCTCGGGTGAAGCTTTCTTT

abundance: NA
v_gene: TRBV5-1
j_gene: TRBJ1-1
d_gene: TRBD1
CDR3aa: CASRDRKNTEAFF
CDR3nt: TGCGCCAGCAGGGACAGGAAGAACACTGAAGCTTTCTTT

abundance: NA
v_gene: TRBV30
j_gene: TRBJ2-1
d_gene: NA
CDR3aa: CAWSRGDPARPPQYNEQFF
CDR3nt: TGTGCCTGGAGTCGAGGGGACCCCGCGCGGCCCCCCCAGTACAATGAGCAGTTCTTC

abundance: NA
v_gene: TRBV7-9
j_gene: TRBJ1-4
d_gene: NA
CDR3aa: CASSLVTGNEKLFF
CDR3nt: TGTGCCAGCAGCTTAGTAACGGGAAATGAAAAACTGTTTTTT

abundance: NA
v_gene: TRBV5-1
j_gene: TRBJ1-3
d_gene: NA
CDR3aa: CASSPSTINSGNTIYF
CDR3nt: TGCGCCAGCAGCCCTTCGACAATTAACTCTGGAAACACCATATATTTT

abundance: NA
v_gene: TRBV5-6
j_gene: TRBJ2-2
d_gene: NA
CDR3aa: CASSWGLVANTGELFF
CDR3nt: TGTGCCAGCAGCTGGGGGCTAGTGGCGAACACCGGGGAGCTGTTTTTT

abundance: NA
v_gene: TRBV27
j_gene: TRBJ2-1
d_gene: TRBD2
CDR3aa: CASSSSPGLAGNEQFF
CDR3nt: TGTGCCAGCAGTTCAAGTCCTGGACTAGCGGGAAATGAGCAGTTCTTC

abundance: NA
v_gene: TRBV18
j_gene: TRBJ1-2
d_gene: NA
CDR3aa: CASSPVQGPNYGYTF
CDR3nt: TGTGCCAGCTCACCAGTACAGGGCCCTAACTATGGCTACACCTTC

abundance: NA
v_gene: TRBV29-1
j_gene: TRBJ2-7
d_gene: TRBD1
CDR3aa: CSVTSGTGTSEQYF
CDR3nt: TGCAGCGTTACGTCCGGGACAGGTACGTCCGAGCAGTACTTC

abundance: NA
v_gene: TRBV28
j_gene: TRBJ2-1
d_gene: NA
CDR3aa: CASTRGSYNEQFF
CDR3nt: TGTGCCAGCACCAGGGGTTCCTACAATGAGCAGTTCTTC

abundance: once
v_gene: TRBV19
j_gene: TRBJ2-7
d_gene: TRBD2
CDR3aa: CAVATPWGLAPLKGRDEQYF
CDR3nt: TGTGCCGTTGCGACCCCTTGGGGACTAGCACCCCTTAAAGGAAGAGACGAGCAGTACTTC

abundance: NA
v_gene: TRBV7-2
j_gene: TRBJ1-5
d_gene: TRBD1
CDR3aa: CASSRDRVPNQPQHF
CDR3nt: TGTGCCAGCAGCCGTGACAGGGTACCCAATCAGCCCCAGCATTTT

abundance: NA
v_gene: TRBV29-1
j_gene: TRBJ2-3
d_gene: NA
CDR3aa: CSAEWGFGDTQYF
CDR3nt: TGCAGCGCCGAGTGGGGGTTCGGAGATACGCAGTATTTT

abundance: NA
v_gene: TRBV6-1
j_gene: TRBJ1-5
d_gene: TRBD1
CDR3aa: CASSEMGTGSNQPQHF
CDR3nt: TGTGCCAGCAGTGAAATGGGGACAGGGTCAAATCAGCCCCAGCATTTT

abundance: NA
v_gene: TRBV29-1
j_gene: TRBJ2-2
d_gene: NA
CDR3aa: CSALGTNTGELFF
CDR3nt: TGCAGCGCACTAGGGACGAACACCGGGGAGCTGTTTTTT

abundance: once
v_gene: TRBV5-1
j_gene: TRBJ2-5
d_gene: TRBD1
CDR3aa: CASSLDDRGGETQYF
CDR3nt: TGCGCCAGCAGCTTAGATGACAGGGGGGGAGAGACCCAGTACTTC

abundance: NA
v_gene: TRBV10-3
j_gene: TRBJ1-3
d_gene: NA
CDR3aa: CANGQGSIQTGNTIYF
CDR3nt: TGTGCCAACGGGCAGGGGTCCATCCAAACTGGAAACACCATATATTTT

abundance: NA
v_gene: TRBV4-1
j_gene: TRBJ1-5
d_gene: NA
CDR3aa: CASSQGVDSNQPQHF
CDR3nt: TGCGCCAGCAGCCAAGGAGTTGATAGCAATCAGCCCCAGCATTTT

abundance: NA
v_gene: TRBV10-3
j_gene: TRBJ1-2
d_gene: TRBD1
CDR3aa: CAIRGTGGTYGYTF
CDR3nt: TGTGCCATTAGGGGGACAGGGGGGACCTATGGCTACACCTTC

abundance: NA
v_gene: TRBV18
j_gene: TRBJ2-1
d_gene: NA
CDR3aa: CASSPEQQGKQFF
CDR3nt: TGTGCCAGCTCACCAGAGCAACAGGGAAAGCAGTTCTTC

abundance: NA
v_gene: TRBV18
j_gene: TRBJ2-7
d_gene: TRBD1
CDR3aa: CASSLPGTGVSEQYF
CDR3nt: TGTGCCAGCTCACTTCCCGGGACAGGGGTTTCCGAGCAGTACTTC

abundance: NA
v_gene: TRBV7-2
j_gene: TRBJ2-6
d_gene: NA
CDR3aa: CASTRVSGANVLTF
CDR3nt: TGTGCCAGCACACGGGTTTCTGGGGCCAACGTCCTGACTTTC

abundance: NA
v_gene: TRBV10-3
j_gene: TRBJ2-5
d_gene: TRBD1
CDR3aa: CAISNTGGMGETQYF
CDR3nt: TGTGCCATCAGTAACACAGGGGGTATGGGAGAGACCCAGTACTTC

abundance: NA
v_gene: TRBV29-1
j_gene: TRBJ2-7
d_gene: NA
CDR3aa: CSVELRQTIPYEQYF
CDR3nt: TGCAGCGTTGAGTTGCGGCAGACGATCCCCTACGAGCAGTACTTC

abundance: NA
v_gene: TRBV5-6
j_gene: TRBJ2-1
d_gene: TRBD1
CDR3aa: CASRPGTGLYNEQFF
CDR3nt: TGTGCCAGCAGGCCAGGGACAGGGCTTTACAATGAGCAGTTCTTC

abundance: NA
v_gene: TRBV27
j_gene: TRBJ1-2
d_gene: NA
CDR3aa: CASSLSIPNYGYTF
CDR3nt: TGTGCCAGCAGTTTATCTATCCCAAACTATGGCTACACCTTC

abundance: NA
v_gene: TRBV5-1
j_gene: TRBJ2-7
d_gene: NA
CDR3aa: CASRYGGQGHEQYF
CDR3nt: TGCGCCAGCAGGTATGGCGGGCAGGGCCACGAGCAGTACTTC

abundance: NA
v_gene: TRBV7-2
j_gene: TRBJ2-3
d_gene: NA
CDR3aa: CASSSLVPTDTQYF
CDR3nt: TGTGCCAGCAGCTCGCTAGTCCCCACAGATACGCAGTATTTT

abundance: NA
v_gene: TRBV30
j_gene: TRBJ2-5
d_gene: NA
CDR3aa: CAWSRDGIGETQYF
CDR3nt: TGTGCCTGGAGCCGGGACGGCATTGGGGAGACCCAGTACTTC